This T cell receptor beta chain was sequenced in a study of identical twins. TCRdb re-derived calls from the 5' RACE reads in MiXCR, one entry per CDR3 protein. Found here are roughly 150,000 distinct CDR3 sequences, around 3.5% of them singletons; the top ten hold about 7.8%. Deletions cut 3 bases from V and 8 bases from J, with 11 bases between. The CDR3 extends over 13 amino acids. Germline lookup yields CDR1 LGHNA and CDR2 YSLEER. Study-wide results and caveats: Alpha sequences out of frame and shared by twins had excess low generation probability.

Each donor was a healthy Caucasian. This clonotype was seen at least ten times. Its antigen is unknown. This chain links TRBV4-3 with TRBJ2-1; D assignment may be TRBD1 or TRBD2 (5 bases each). Sequencing was performed on memory T cells sorted from blood. The clonotype comes from a man aged 18 to 29 in good health. CDR3 region: CASSQWRGDEQFF. CDR3 nucleotide sequence: TGCGCCAGCAGCCAGTGGAGAGGGGATGAGCAGTTCTTC.